Listed here is a single TCR beta chain. What it binds is not known. The data belong to a study of vaccination effects on CD4 cells after COVID-19. Background on the study: All participants had two doses of either the BNT162b2 or mRNA-1273 vaccine.

The CDR3 totals 12 residues. Germline CDR1 SQVTM, CDR2 ANQGSEA. V shed 6 bases and J 4 bases; nucleotides not matched to a gene: 5. Study outcomes and limitations: Long after vaccination, the clones induced by infection and by vaccine shrank markedly in size.

Only in-frame clones appear in the TCRdb table, and some are missing; sequencing was by immunoSEQ multiplex PCR. The repertoire includes around 60,000 clones, roughly three quarters of them detected once, and around 2.7% sits in the top ten. ViraFEST expansion of antigen-specific CD4+ T cells with viral peptide pools preceded sequencing. Following a roughly eleven-day culture, CD4+ T cells were purified. Nobody among the vaccine recipients had prior SARS-CoV-2 infection (nucleocapsid antibodies were negative). On day 3 and again on day 7, half the medium was replaced with IL-2 medium. This receptor was obtained from a human donor who received a COVID-19 vaccine. This specimen consisted of CD4+ T cells from PBMCs cultured with HCoV-NL63 spike peptides, obtained before COVID-19 vaccination. The chain couples TRBV29-1 to TRBJ2-5; 7 bases match TRBD1. CDR3 protein: CSVVTGLETQYF. Written as DNA, the CDR3 is TGCAGCGTAGTGACAGGGCTAGAGACCCAGTACTTC.